This is a list of T cell receptor beta chains from one sample in a study of control samples from healthy donors and cancer patients. Profiling relied on immunoSEQ multiplex PCR, and the TCRdb table lists in-frame clones only, not all of them. The table lists about 110,000 clones, just under 85% of them singletons. Sequencing used blood. These receptors came from a man between 18 and 29 years old in good health. Each CDR3 is given with its conserved first and last residue. The D gene is left open where the match is weak. The size field is filled for only some rows; it gives once, few, many or a size class.

j_call: TRBJ2-5
clone_size: -
d_call: -
v_call: TRBV6-6
cdr3_aa: CASSYFGQGRKETQYF
cdr3_nt: TGTGCCAGCAGTTACTTTGGGCAGGGGAGGAAGGAGACCCAGTACTTC

j_call: TRBJ1-2
clone_size: -
d_call: TRBD1
v_call: TRBV5-6
cdr3_aa: CASSLSQGVTLGGYTF
cdr3_nt: TGTGCCAGCAGCCTCTCGCAGGGGGTCACATTGGGAGGCTACACCTTC

j_call: TRBJ1-3
clone_size: -
d_call: TRBD1
v_call: TRBV2
cdr3_aa: CASEWDRPSSGNTIYF
cdr3_nt: TGTGCCAGCGAATGGGACAGGCCTTCCTCTGGAAACACCATATATTTT

j_call: TRBJ1-2
clone_size: -
d_call: -
v_call: TRBV7-8
cdr3_aa: CASSLDLFGTDYGYTF
cdr3_nt: TGTGCCAGCAGCTTAGACTTATTCGGGACGGACTATGGCTACACCTTC

j_call: TRBJ1-2
clone_size: -
d_call: -
v_call: TRBV28
cdr3_aa: CASTPHPGGYTF
cdr3_nt: TGTGCCAGCACCCCTCATCCGGGTGGCTACACCTTC

j_call: TRBJ2-1
clone_size: -
d_call: -
v_call: TRBV7-9
cdr3_aa: CASSLSEVPYNEQFF
cdr3_nt: TGTGCCAGCAGCTTAAGCGAAGTCCCCTACAATGAGCAGTTCTTC

j_call: TRBJ1-4
clone_size: -
d_call: TRBD1
v_call: TRBV7-6
cdr3_aa: CASSPLGQKDEKLFF
cdr3_nt: TGTGCCAGCAGCCCCTTGGGACAGAAAGATGAAAAACTGTTTTTT

j_call: TRBJ1-3
clone_size: few
d_call: -
v_call: TRBV7-6
cdr3_aa: CASSLYQGRSGNTIYF
cdr3_nt: TGTGCCAGCAGCTTATACCAGGGGCGATCTGGAAACACCATATATTTT

j_call: TRBJ1-2
clone_size: -
d_call: TRBD1
v_call: TRBV2
cdr3_aa: CASSRETGGYGYTF
cdr3_nt: TGTGCCAGCAGTCGAGAAACAGGGGGCTATGGCTACACCTTC

j_call: TRBJ1-2
clone_size: -
d_call: -
v_call: TRBV18
cdr3_aa: CASSPQSLNYGYTF
cdr3_nt: TGTGCCAGCTCACCACAAAGCCTAAACTATGGCTACACCTTC

j_call: TRBJ1-1
clone_size: -
d_call: -
v_call: TRBV6-5
cdr3_aa: CASRGFMNTEAFF
cdr3_nt: TGTGCCAGCAGGGGGTTTATGAACACTGAAGCTTTCTTT

j_call: TRBJ1-5
clone_size: -
d_call: TRBD1
v_call: TRBV11-2
cdr3_aa: CASSLGPGQGIPQPQHF
cdr3_nt: TGTGCCAGCAGCTTAGGACCGGGACAGGGGATACCTCAGCCCCAGCATTTT

j_call: TRBJ2-7
clone_size: -
d_call: TRBD1
v_call: TRBV5-6
cdr3_aa: CASSFGTGLEQYF
cdr3_nt: TGTGCCAGCAGCTTTGGGACAGGGTTAGAGCAGTACTTC

j_call: TRBJ1-2
clone_size: -
d_call: -
v_call: TRBV6-5
cdr3_aa: CASSYSWREGGYTF
cdr3_nt: TGTGCCAGCAGTTACTCGTGGAGGGAAGGTGGCTACACCTTC

j_call: TRBJ2-1
clone_size: -
d_call: -
v_call: TRBV20-1
cdr3_aa: CAGDVDNEQFF
cdr3_nt: TGCGCAGGGGATGTAGACAATGAGCAGTTCTTC

j_call: TRBJ1-1
clone_size: -
d_call: -
v_call: TRBV12-3/TRBV12-4
cdr3_aa: CASSRINTEAFF
cdr3_nt: TGTGCCAGCAGTCGAATCAACACTGAAGCTTTCTTT

j_call: TRBJ1-6
clone_size: -
d_call: -
v_call: TRBV28
cdr3_aa: CASSDRSRGSPLHF
cdr3_nt: TGTGCCAGCAGTGACAGGTCCCGAGGTTCACCCCTCCACTTT

j_call: TRBJ2-7
clone_size: -
d_call: TRBD1
v_call: TRBV2
cdr3_aa: CASSGQGYEQYF
cdr3_nt: TGTGCCAGCAGTGGACAGGGCTACGAGCAGTACTTC

j_call: TRBJ2-5
clone_size: -
d_call: TRBD2
v_call: TRBV5-1
cdr3_aa: CASSLTSGAQGTQYF
cdr3_nt: TGCGCCAGCAGCTTGACTAGCGGGGCACAGGGGACCCAGTACTTC

j_call: TRBJ1-2
clone_size: -
d_call: -
v_call: TRBV24-1
cdr3_aa: CATSDRSNYGYTF
cdr3_nt: TGTGCCACCAGTGATAGGTCTAACTATGGCTACACCTTC

j_call: TRBJ1-3
clone_size: -
d_call: -
v_call: TRBV28
cdr3_aa: CASSLPGRRAGNTIYF
cdr3_nt: TGTGCCAGCAGTTTACCAGGACGGCGAGCAGGAAACACCATATATTTT

j_call: TRBJ2-5
clone_size: few
d_call: TRBD2
v_call: TRBV27
cdr3_aa: CASSSSGGGETQYF
cdr3_nt: TGTGCCAGCAGTTCGAGCGGGGGGGGAGAGACCCAGTACTTC

j_call: TRBJ2-3
clone_size: -
d_call: -
v_call: TRBV7-9
cdr3_aa: CASSQRSDTQYF
cdr3_nt: TGTGCCAGCAGTCAGCGGTCAGATACGCAGTATTTT

j_call: TRBJ1-3
clone_size: -
d_call: -
v_call: TRBV14
cdr3_aa: CASSQDHGSSGNTIYF
cdr3_nt: TGTGCCAGCAGCCAAGATCATGGCAGCTCTGGAAACACCATATATTTT

j_call: TRBJ1-5
clone_size: -
d_call: TRBD1
v_call: TRBV6-2/TRBV6-3
cdr3_aa: CASSYDRTGAGNQPQHF
cdr3_nt: TGTGCCAGCAGTTACGACCGGACAGGGGCTGGCAATCAGCCCCAGCATTTT

j_call: TRBJ1-6
clone_size: -
d_call: TRBD1
v_call: TRBV7-6
cdr3_aa: CASSLDTGGGSPLHF
cdr3_nt: TGTGCCAGCAGCTTAGATACAGGGGGCGGTTCACCCCTCCACTTT